Described below is a single T cell receptor beta chain sequence and its context. The antigen is undetermined. Repertoires were generated with immunoSEQ multiplex PCR, while TCRdb's copy carries only in-frame clones and drops some. Of about 140,000 clones in the sample, 80% to 90% were seen once. These data come from a study of cytomegalovirus exposure and HLA in healthy donors. Background on the study: The approximately 130 validation repertoires matched the 500 to 750 first-cohort repertoires in platform, a later analysis reported.

V gave up 4 bases and J gave up 5 bases, with 14 bases separating them. CDR1 and CDR2 (germline): SQVTM, ANQGSEA. CDR3 length: 13 residues. The donors were members of the validation cohort, which comprised 120 subjects and was separate from the first cohort of 730 or so subjects. Regarding the study as a whole: 164 TCR beta chains were listed as cytomegalovirus-associated.

Sequencing was carried out using PBMCs. The TCR comes from a man between 18 and 35 years old in good health and CMV-seronegative. The chain combines TRBV29-1 with TRBJ1-2; D is perhaps TRBD1 (5 bases). The CDR3 bases are TGCAGCGTTGCCCCCAGGGACTTATATGGCTACACCTTC. Translating it yields CSVAPRDLYGYTF.